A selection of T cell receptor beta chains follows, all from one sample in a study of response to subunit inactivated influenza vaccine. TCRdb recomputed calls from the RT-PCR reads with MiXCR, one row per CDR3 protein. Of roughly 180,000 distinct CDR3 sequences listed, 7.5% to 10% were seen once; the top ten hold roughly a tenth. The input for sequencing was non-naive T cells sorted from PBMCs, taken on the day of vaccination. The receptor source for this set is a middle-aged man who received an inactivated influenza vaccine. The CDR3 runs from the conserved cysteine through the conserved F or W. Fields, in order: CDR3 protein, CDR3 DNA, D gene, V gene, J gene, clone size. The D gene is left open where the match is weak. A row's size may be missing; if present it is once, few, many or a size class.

CASSLPRGQPSYEQYF	TGTGCCAGCAGCTTACCACGGGGGCAGCCTTCCTACGAGCAGTACTTC	.	TRBV7-2	TRBJ2-7	few
CASSLVGVRNRETQYF	TGTGCCAGCAGCTTAGTGGGGGTTCGGAACCGAGAGACCCAGTACTTC	.	TRBV7-6	TRBJ2-5	.
CASSVGLAGTGNEQFF	TGTGCCAGCTCAGTTGGACTAGCGGGGACAGGCAATGAGCAGTTCTTC	TRBD2	TRBV18	TRBJ2-1	many
CSARDTRTAGNTIYF	TGCAGTGCTAGAGATACTAGGACGGCTGGAAACACCATATATTTT	.	TRBV20-1	TRBJ1-3	many
CSVTGGDYGYTF	TGCAGTGTGACAGGGGGCGACTATGGCTACACCTTC	TRBD1	TRBV20-1	TRBJ1-2	.
CASSYAPGGVNTEAFF	TGCGCCAGCAGCTACGCACCAGGCGGGGTGAACACTGAAGCTTTCTTT	.	TRBV5-1	TRBJ1-1	many
CASSYGNGPQHF	TGTGCCAGCAGTTATGGTAACGGGCCCCAGCATTTT	.	TRBV12-3/TRBV12-4	TRBJ1-5	many
CASSWGTGLEQYF	TGTGCCAGCAGCTGGGGGACAGGGCTCGAGCAGTACTTC	TRBD1	TRBV7-2	TRBJ2-7	many
CASSLTREVEAFF	TGTGCCAGCAGCTTAACCAGGGAAGTCGAAGCTTTCTTT	.	TRBV7-2	TRBJ1-1	.
CASSETGGNTEAYF	TGTGCCAGCAGCGAAACAGGGGGGAACACTGAAGCTTACTTT	TRBD1	TRBV5-5	TRBJ1-1	once
CAWSGSRDRMNTEAFF	TGTGCCTGGAGTGGTTCTCGGGACAGGATGAACACTGAAGCTTTCTTT	TRBD1	TRBV30	TRBJ1-1	.
CSAALAGGRNEQFF	TGCAGTGCCGCCTTAGCGGGGGGGCGGAATGAGCAGTTCTTC	TRBD2	TRBV20-1	TRBJ2-1	.
CASSRGQGLYGYTF	TGTGCCAGCAGCCGCGGACAGGGCTTATATGGCTACACCTTC	TRBD1	TRBV5-6	TRBJ1-2	many
CATSDLGLTDTQYF	TGTGCCACCAGTGATTTGGGACTAACAGATACGCAGTATTTT	.	TRBV24-1	TRBJ2-3	.
CASSLWRGDTYNEQFF	TGTGCCAGCAGCTTGTGGCGGGGAGACACTTACAATGAGCAGTTCTTC	.	TRBV5-6	TRBJ2-1	many
CASSYSRSSGRYEQYF	TGTGCCAGCAGTTACTCGAGATCTAGCGGGAGATACGAGCAGTACTTC	TRBD2	TRBV6-5	TRBJ2-7	few
CSALPPVAHQETQYF	TGCAGTGCCCTACCTCCCGTGGCGCACCAAGAGACCCAGTACTTC	.	TRBV20-1	TRBJ2-5	many
CASSVRSETQYF	TGTGCCAGCAGTGTTCGCAGCGAGACCCAGTACTTC	.	TRBV2	TRBJ2-5	many
CASSLDFGVQDTQYF	TGTGCCAGCAGCTTAGATTTCGGGGTCCAAGATACGCAGTATTTT	.	TRBV11-2	TRBJ2-3	many
CASSSPTGYTEAFF	TGTGCCAGCAGCTCTCCGACAGGGTACACTGAAGCTTTCTTT	TRBD1	TRBV11-2	TRBJ1-1	.
CASSLTGTSYEQYF	TGTGCCAGCAGCCTGACAGGAACCTCCTACGAGCAGTACTTC	.	TRBV28	TRBJ2-7	few
CASSSGQGGGTGELFF	TGCGCCAGCAGCTCGGGACAGGGGGGCGGAACCGGGGAGCTGTTTTTT	TRBD1	TRBV5-1	TRBJ2-2	many
CASRQGGQGGYEQYF	TGTGCCAGCAGGCAAGGAGGACAGGGAGGGTACGAGCAGTACTTC	.	TRBV5-5	TRBJ2-7	few
CAWSDRLPPYEQYF	TGTGCCTGGAGTGACAGACTACCCCCCTACGAGCAGTACTTC	.	TRBV30	TRBJ2-7	.
CASSPDRAAGQPQHF	TGTGCCAGCAGCCCGGACAGGGCGGCGGGTCAGCCCCAGCATTTT	TRBD1	TRBV2	TRBJ1-5	few
CASSFGQGANSPLHF	TGTGCCAGCAGTTTCGGACAGGGGGCGAATTCACCCCTCCACTTT	TRBD1	TRBV27	TRBJ1-6	.
CASRPTGSYGYTF	TGTGCCAGCAGACCGACAGGGAGCTATGGCTACACCTTC	TRBD1	TRBV12-3/TRBV12-4	TRBJ1-2	few
CASSQDLAGRNEQYF	TGTGCCAGCAGCCAAGACCTAGCGGGGAGGAACGAGCAGTACTTC	TRBD2	TRBV4-2	TRBJ2-7	few
CASSQENGNTDTQYF	TGCGCCAGCAGCCAAGAAAACGGGAACACAGATACGCAGTATTTT	.	TRBV4-3	TRBJ2-3	few
CASSPRSGKNIQYF	TGTGCCAGCTCACCCCGATCGGGAAAAAACATTCAGTACTTC	.	TRBV18	TRBJ2-4	.
CASSRQGGVETQYF	TGTGCCAGCAGCCGACAGGGAGGGGTAGAGACCCAGTACTTC	.	TRBV7-2	TRBJ2-5	.
CASSFYREGRTEAFF	TGTGCCAGCAGCTTCTACCGGGAGGGCAGAACTGAAGCTTTCTTT	.	TRBV7-8	TRBJ1-1	many